The T cell receptor (beta chain) described here comes from a study of OX40 agonist ivuxolimab in advanced cancers. Study in general: The patients' treatment was ivuxolimab, an agonistic anti-OX40 (CD134) antibody.

Regarding the study as a whole: With doses of 0.1 to 3.0 mg/kg, CD4+ and CD8+ blood T cells had undergone clonal expansion by week 6. Normalized T-cell clonal expansion was also low in a subset of nonresponders. Patients who responded partially at 0.1-3.0 mg/kg showed clonal expansion ranking among the lowest.

As concerns this clone: Its antigen is not known.

The CDR3 loop spans 13 amino acids. Per germline, CDR1 SSHAT and CDR2 FNYEAQ (reference sequence). The germline V and J ends were trimmed by 5 bases and 4 bases, with 12 bases remaining between them. The table came from immunoSEQ multiplex PCR; TCRdb's copy has only in-frame clones and leaves some out. The sample includes about 68,000 clones, 85% to 90% of them seen just once. Sequenced here: CD4+ or CD8+ T cells sorted from blood, sampled in a trial of the OX40 agonist ivuxolimab. The chain is built from TRBV7-7 and TRBJ2-7; weak D call: TRBD2 (5 bases). This receptor was taken from an adult with an advanced solid tumor such as melanoma, head and neck, liver or kidney cancer. The CDR3 bases are TGTGCCAGCAGCCCGGCTGGAGGATACGAGCAGTACTTC. Its translation is CASSPAGGYEQYF.